This T cell receptor (beta chain) stems from a study of blood T cell repertoires in COVID-19. On the study more broadly: COVID-19 samples, acute and convalescent, were from the United States, Italy and Spain.

Donors were grouped by their self-reported clinical history. V was trimmed by 4 bases and J by 12 bases, leaving 22 bases between them. CDR1 GTSNPN and CDR2 SVGIG come from the germline V gene (reference sequence). The CDR3 is 15 residues long. The data were produced by immunoSEQ multiplex PCR, yet TCRdb's version contains in-frame clones alone and is incomplete. The sample includes roughly 180,000 clones, around 85% of them seen just once. The V and J genes are TRBV30 and TRBJ1-6; tentative D call: TRBD1 (6 bases). This sequence originates from a man aged 40-49 years who had recovered from COVID-19. The sample taken for sequencing was PBMCs or T cells enriched from blood (not recorded which). CDR3 nucleotide sequence: TGTGCCTGGAAAGGAGAGGGGACACCCAAGGAACCCCTCCACTTT. Encoded protein: CAWKGEGTPKEPLHF.